Detailed here is one T cell receptor beta chain. Its antigen is as yet unknown. The source of the sample is a study of cytomegalovirus exposure and HLA in healthy donors. Study-wide findings and caveats: Through in vitro validation, three CMV-associated chains were shown to be specific for CMV antigens. A later analysis linked a missense variant in DCLRE1C to the trimming of TCR beta V and J genes.

The PCR had 60 Vbeta and 13 Jbeta primers. Sequenced by immunoSEQ multiplex PCR; TCRdb stores in-frame clones only, minus some. Of fewer than 70,000 clones listed, 70% to 85% are singletons. Germline V gives CDR1 SGHTA, CDR2 FQGNSA. The CDR3 sequence is 18 residues long. V gave up 5 bases and J gave up 5 bases, with 25 bases separating them. Sequenced: PBMCs. This clonotype originated in a man aged 35 to 55 in good health and CMV-seronegative. The chain links TRBV7-2 to TRBJ2-1; D call uncertain. The chain's CDR3 is CASSRGLAGSSYNNEQFF. CDR3 nucleotides: TGTGCCAGCAGCCGAGGTCTCGCCGGGTCGTCCTACAACAATGAGCAGTTCTTC.